These 8 T cell receptor delta chains originate from one sample sequenced in a study of Vδ1+ human thymocytes. Study results and caveats: In the thymus, TRG and TRD repertoires looked highly polyclonal with Gaussian CDR3 lengths.

Extracted RNA was reverse transcribed into cDNA. The CDR3 regions were amplified by multiplex PCR from V-gene primers to a constant-region primer. TCRdb reanalysed the multiplex PCR reads via CATT. The repertoire has about 75,000 delta-chain clones, approximately 30% of them found once; the top ten carry roughly 0.25%. These receptors are not linked to any known antigen. Source material: Vdelta1+ gamma-delta thymocytes from the thymus. Subset of the sample: FACS-sorted CD3+ TCRalphabeta- TCRVdelta1+ TCRVdelta2- thymocytes. Receptors were obtained from a boy under two years old who had congenital heart surgery.

This clone occurred a few times. The chain is built from TRDV1 and TRDJ1, with D possibly being TRDD2 (6 bases). The CDR3 has 16 residues. In germline, CDR1 is TSWWSYY, CDR2 QGS. Trimming took off 5 bases at V and 3 bases at J, with 19 bases between the two ends. The CDR3 spells CALGHPSVLFPDKLIF. The CDR3 nucleotides read TGTGCTCTTGGGCACCCTTCCGTTCTCTTCCCCGATAAACTCATCTTT.

This chain connects TRDV1 to TRDJ1; 13 nucleotides line up with TRDD3. Unmatched junction bases numbered 38, after V lost 3 bases and J lost 10 bases. The germline CDR1 and CDR2 sequences are TSWWSYY and QGS. The CDR3 loop spans 25 amino acids. Here the CDR3 DNA reads TGTGCTCTTGGGGAGCAAGCCTTCTTGAGCCTAAGAATCCGACTCACTGGGGGATACGCAGGTGGACTCATCTTT. Translation gives CALGEQAFLSLRIRLTGGYAGGLIF.

V gene TRDV1 combines with J gene TRDJ1, with TRDD3 matching 8 bases. V was pared by 3 bases and J by 5 bases, with 29 bases of the junction left unmatched. This CDR3 contains 22 residues. Germline CDR1 is TSWWSYY and CDR2 is QGS. The DNA for the CDR3 is TGTGCTCTTGGGGACCCCCGGGGGTACCAGCACTGTACTGGGGGGTATAAAGATAAACTCATCTTT. Residues: CALGDPRGYQHCTGGYKDKLIF.

This clone was found a few times. This sequence joins TRDV1 and TRDJ1; 9 bases line up with TRDD2. From germline, CDR1 is TSWWSYY and CDR2 QGS. This CDR3 region has 22 residues. V shed 4 bases, J shed 6 bases, and the junction held 30 bases outside the gene matches. CDR3 DNA: TGTGCTCTTGGGGTTGCCTCGGCCTTCCTACCCATCGAGAGGGATCGAATCAATAAACTCATCTTT. This translates into CALGVASAFLPIERDRINKLIF.

The rearrangement joins TRDV1 to TRDJ1; possibly TRDD3 for D (7 bases). CDR1 is TSWWSYY and CDR2 is QGS in the germline V gene. V was clipped by 1 base and J by 0 bases, with 27 bases between them. This CDR3 comprises 21 residues. The CDR3 reads CALGEHRLGLPLGAYTDKLIF. The DNA for the CDR3 is TGTGCTCTTGGGGAACATCGTCTTGGCCTTCCGCTGGGGGCTTACACCGATAAACTCATCTTT.

This chain connects TRDV1 to TRDJ1; TRDD2 is a possible D gene (6 bases). Trimming removed 3 bases from V and 1 base from J, with 30 bases in between. This CDR3 comprises 21 residues. The germline gives CDR1 TSWWSYY, CDR2 QGS. CDR3 loop: CALGDPSVPSYVEIGTDKLIF. CDR3 nucleotide sequence: TGTGCTCTTGGGGACCCTAGCGTCCCCTCCTACGTGGAGATAGGCACCGATAAACTCATCTTT.

The chain uses TRDV1 and TRDJ1; TRDD3 matches at 11 bases. The CDR3 loop spans 19 amino acids. Germline trimming cut 2 bases from V and 0 bases from J; bases unmatched to any gene: 11. Germline V gene data show CDR1 as TSWWSYY and CDR2 as QGS. In nucleotides, the CDR3 is TGTGCTCTTGGGGAAAAAGGTCCTATGGGGGATACGGACACCGATAAACTCATCTTT. Translation gives CALGEKGPMGDTDTDKLIF.

A few counts support this clone. The chain recombines TRDV2 with TRDJ1; TRDD3 aligns across 12 bases. Germline lookup yields CDR1 GEAIGNYY and CDR2 EKD. J lost 1 base, V lost 0 bases, and 8 bases had no gene match. The length of the CDR3 is 18 residues. The chain's CDR3 is CACDTPDWGILCTDKLIF. DNA of the CDR3: TGTGCCTGTGACACCCCAGACTGGGGGATACTATGCACCGATAAACTCATCTTT.